The 31 T cell receptor beta chains presented below share a single source sample, sequenced in a study of blood T cells in healthy people across ages. For the second PCR, which ran for about 6 to 11 cycles, a sample-barcoded 5' primer and a J-beta primer mix were used. TCRdb analysed the 5' RACE reads with MiXCR anew, one entry per CDR3 protein. The table includes about 670,000 distinct CDR3 sequences, around two fifths detected once. The sample was blood. The receptor set was obtained from a man at least 80 years old in good health.

In its sample, this clonotype was seen a few times. The chain employs TRBV20-1 and TRBJ2-4; TRBD1 agrees at 9 bases. The germline V gene encodes CDR1 DFQATT and CDR2 SNEGSKA (reference sequence). V was clipped by 4 bases and J by 2 bases; unmatched bases: 6. The CDR3 is 15 amino acids. The CDR3 DNA is TGCAGTGCTACAGACAGGGGGTCTACCAAAAACATTCAGTACTTC. This translates into CSATDRGSTKNIQYF.

The V and J genes are TRBV21-1 and TRBJ2-7. TRBV21-1 is marked as a pseudogene. CDR3 length: 14 amino acids. The CDR3 nucleotides are TGTGCCAGCAGCAAAGAAGGAGAAACCTACGAGCAGTACTTC. It translates to CASSKEGETYEQYF.

V gene TRBV11-2 combines with J gene TRBJ2-7; D assignment may be TRBD1 or TRBD2 (5 bases each). Deletions cut 5 bases from V and 7 bases from J, with 21 bases between. The CDR3 contains 15 residues. The germline gives CDR1 SGHAT, CDR2 FQNNGV. CDR3 bases: TGTGCCAGCAGCCCCGGGGCAGCTGGGCCCTCGGAGCAGTACTTC. Residues: CASSPGAAGPSEQYF.

The genes are TRBV20-1 and TRBJ1-1; TRBD1 aligns across 12 bases. V was clipped by 3 bases and J by 5 bases; unmatched bases: 4. Germline V lookup: CDR1 DFQATT, CDR2 SNEGSKA (reference sequence). The CDR3 totals 14 residues. The CDR3 DNA reads as TGCAGTGCTAGTGGGGACAGGGGGCGAACTGAAGCTTTCTTT. It is translated as CSASGDRGRTEAFF.

The chain links TRBV6-5 to TRBJ1-2; 8 bases line up with TRBD1. The CDR3 has 15 amino acids. Germline CDR1 MNHEY, CDR2 SVGAGI. V dropped 7 bases and J dropped 4; count of bases not matched to a gene: 11. The CDR3 region is CASMRQGADSYGYTF. The CDR3, as DNA: TGTGCCAGCATGAGGCAGGGGGCTGATTCCTATGGCTACACCTTC.

The chain links TRBV6-6 to TRBJ1-5; no clear D gene. From germline, CDR1 is MNHNY and CDR2 SVGAGI (reference sequence). The CDR3 extends over 12 amino acids. V was pared by 6 bases and J by 6 bases, with 9 bases between. CDR3 nucleotide sequence: TGTGCCAGCAGCCCAAACAGTCAGCCCCAGCATTTT. Translating it yields CASSPNSQPQHF.

This clonotype was seen a handful of times. An end of the junction differs from the germline gene, which may be a read error. The chain employs TRBV29-1 and TRBJ1-1; the D gene is possibly TRBD1 (5 bases). From germline, CDR1 is SQVTM and CDR2 ANQGSEA. CDR3 length: 15 residues. The CDR3 DNA reads as TGCAGCGTTAAAGAAGGGAGCAGGGTTGTGGCTGAAGCTTTCTTT. Translating it yields CSVKEGSRVVAEAFF.

V usage is TRBV6-5 and J usage is TRBJ1-1; tentatively, D is TRBD1 (6 bases). CDR3 length: 15 amino acids. The germline V and J ends were trimmed by 5 bases and 4 bases, with 17 bases remaining between them. Germline lookup yields CDR1 MNHEY and CDR2 SVGAGI. This CDR3 is CASSRDIGYATEAFF. The CDR3 coding sequence is TGTGCCAGCAGTCGGGACATAGGGTACGCCACTGAAGCTTTCTTT.

The genes are TRBV24-1 and TRBJ2-3, with 14 bases that match TRBD2. V gave up 9 bases and J gave up 2 bases; unmatched junction bases: 6. The germline V gene encodes CDR1 KGHDR and CDR2 SFDVKD. The CDR3 runs 16 residues. For the CDR3, the DNA is TGTGCCACCGGGACTAGCGGGAGCTTACACACAGATACGCAGTATTTT. Protein sequence: CATGTSGSLHTDTQYF.

The rearrangement joins TRBV7-2 to TRBJ2-7; D unclear. The V end lost 5 bases, the J end lost 4 bases, and 9 bases lay between the germline ends. The CDR3 has 12 amino acids. Germline lookup yields CDR1 SGHTA and CDR2 FQGNSA. CDR3 amino acids: CASSLFVYEQYF. The CDR3 nucleotides read TGTGCCAGCAGCCTCTTTGTGTACGAGCAGTACTTC.

There are a few counts of this clonotype. The chain carries TRBV20-1 and TRBJ2-5; no firm D call. V lost 6 bases and J lost 5, with 13 bases in between. CDR1 is DFQATT, CDR2 SNEGSKA, per germline (reference sequence). This CDR3 spans 12 amino acids. Written as DNA, the CDR3 is TGCAGTGCCGGCGGCCGGTTGGAGACCCAGTACTTC. Translated: CSAGGRLETQYF.

This clonotype was picked up a small number of times. V gene TRBV6-2 or TRBV6-3 combines with J gene TRBJ2-3, with D perhaps matching TRBD1 or TRBD2 (7 bases each). Germline CDR1 reads MNHEY; CDR2 reads SVGEGT. Trimming took off 0 bases at V and 5 bases at J, with 12 bases between the two ends. This CDR3 is 15 amino acids long. CDR3 DNA: TGTGCCAGCAGTTACTCGCCCAGGGGGGGAGATACGCAGTATTTT. Translation: CASSYSPRGGDTQYF.

This clonotype was found a few times. This chain joins TRBV20-1 and TRBJ1-5, with TRBD1 as a possible D gene (6 bases). Trimming took off 3 bases at V and 2 bases at J, with 14 bases between the two ends. Germline V lookup: CDR1 DFQATT, CDR2 SNEGSKA (reference sequence). CDR3 length: 15 residues. The CDR3 loop is CSARRMGAGNQPQHF. CDR3 sequence (DNA): TGCAGTGCTAGGCGGATGGGGGCGGGCAATCAGCCCCAGCATTTT.

This clonotype showed up just once. One end of the junction is discordant with germline, which a read error may explain. This chain joins TRBV20-1 and TRBJ2-4, with D perhaps TRBD1 (6 bases). The CDR3 covers 12 residues. CDR1 is DFQATT and CDR2 is SNEGSKA in the germline V gene (reference sequence). CDR3 sequence (DNA): TGCAGTGCTAGCGGGGACAAAAACACTCAGTACTTC. Its protein product is CSASGDKNTQYF.

The chain is built from TRBV20-1 and TRBJ1-5, with 7 positions matching TRBD1. Per germline, CDR1 DFQATT and CDR2 SNEGSKA (reference sequence). CDR3 length equals 15 residues. Trimming at V came to 3 bases and at J to 7 bases, leaving 12 bases not matched to a gene. CDR3 loop: CSASRTGQVGQPQHF. The CDR3 region has the DNA TGCAGTGCTAGTCGGACAGGTCAAGTTGGGCAGCCCCAGCATTTT.

This clonotype was observed once. A read error is likely, as this CDR3 ends without the conserved phenylalanine or tryptophan. This chain uses TRBV7-2 with TRBJ2-1; TRBD1 matches 11 bases. The germline V gene encodes CDR1 SGHTA and CDR2 FQGNSA. The CDR3 totals 16 residues. After removal of 3 bases from V and 2 bases from J, the junction contained 3 bases not matched to a gene. CDR3 coding DNA: TGTGCCAGCAGCTTGGGGGGACAGGGGGCCTACAATGAGCAGTTCGTC. Protein: CASSLGGQGAYNEQFV.

V and J are TRBV7-2 and TRBJ2-2; TRBD1 aligns across 8 bases. This CDR3 is 14 amino acids long. The germline V gene encodes CDR1 SGHTA and CDR2 FQGNSA. The V gene end was trimmed by 8 bases and the J gene end by 3 bases; junction bases not matched to a gene: 5. CDR3 nucleotides: TGTGCCAGCCGGACAGGGTGGGACACCGGGGAGCTGTTTTTT. Protein sequence: CASRTGWDTGELFF.

The sample holds a few counts of this clonotype. The rearrangement joins TRBV5-1 to TRBJ2-1; 8 bases agree with TRBD1. Unmatched junction bases numbered 14, after V lost 3 bases and J lost 0 bases. CDR1 SGHRS and CDR2 YFSETQ come from the germline V gene. This CDR3 comprises 19 residues. The CDR3 DNA is TGCGCCAGCAGCTCCCAGGGGGCCGGGGCGGTTAGCTCCTACAATGAGCAGTTCTTC. It is translated as CASSSQGAGAVSSYNEQFF.

This clonotype has just a few counts. This rearrangement joins TRBV7-2 to TRBJ2-2; 9 positions agree with TRBD1. From germline, CDR1 is SGHTA and CDR2 FQGNSA. This CDR3 has 17 residues. Trimming cost V 6 bases and J 3 bases; bases outside gene matches: 11. The DNA for the CDR3 is TGTGCCAGCAGGGATGCGACAGGGGGGGTTCACACCGGGGAGCTGTTTTTT. This translates into CASRDATGGVHTGELFF.

The chain has TRBV21-1 and TRBJ2-1; TRBD2 is the table's D call and was not checked against the DNA. TRBV21-1 represents a pseudogene. This CDR3 region has 14 residues. Here the CDR3 reads CASKREGDNNEQFF. CDR3 nucleotide sequence: TGTGCCAGCAAGAGGGAGGGCGACAACAATGAGCAGTTCTTC.

This clonotype was detected a few times. The chain uses TRBV7-9 and TRBJ2-7; no reliable D call. The CDR3 loop spans 15 amino acids. Trimming shortened V by 2 bases and J by 0 bases, and 11 bases separated the two germline ends. Per germline, CDR1 SEHNR and CDR2 FQNEAQ (reference sequence). CDR3 loop: CASSLYGGASYEQYF. The CDR3 DNA follows: TGTGCCAGCAGCTTATACGGCGGAGCCTCCTACGAGCAGTACTTC.

Many counts were recorded for this clonotype. The chain combines TRBV20-1 with TRBJ2-3; 11 nucleotides match TRBD2. Germline lookup yields CDR1 DFQATT and CDR2 SNEGSKA (reference sequence). This CDR3 contains 14 residues. The J segment lost 2 bases and the V segment lost 6 bases, leaving 4 bases of the junction unmatched. CDR3 bases: TGCAGTGCCAGACTAGCGGGGAACACAGATACGCAGTATTTT. This encodes CSARLAGNTDTQYF.

In this sample, this clonotype turned up a few times. This chain connects TRBV6-6 to TRBJ1-2, with TRBD1 matching over 8 bases. The V gene end was trimmed by 5 bases and the J gene end by 7 bases; junction bases not matched to a gene: 6. Germline CDR1 is MNHNY and CDR2 is SVGAGI (reference sequence). The CDR3 consists of 13 residues. The CDR3 sequence: CASSTPGGFGYTF. The CDR3 DNA sequence: TGTGCCAGCAGTACCCCAGGGGGCTTTGGCTACACCTTC.

There are a few counts of this clonotype. This rearrangement joins TRBV9 to TRBJ2-1; the match to TRBD2 covers 7 bases. Germline V CDR1 and CDR2: SGDLS, YYNGEE. Trimming took 4 bases from V and 3 from J; bases not matched to a gene: 7. The CDR3 has 15 amino acids. CDR3 protein: CASSRSGTGYNEQFF. The CDR3 DNA reads as TGTGCCAGCAGCAGAAGCGGGACGGGCTACAATGAGCAGTTCTTC. Together with reference TRBV9 and TRBJ2-1, the CDR3 gives the full variable domain: DSGVTQTPKHLITATGQRVTLRCSPRSGDLSVYWYQQSLDQGLQFLIQYYNGEERAKGNILERFSAQQFPDLHSELNLSSLELGDSALYFCASSRSGTGYNEQFFGPGTRLTVL.

This chain links TRBV7-2 with TRBJ1-5; D is unresolved. Trimming pared 3 bases from V and 5 bases from J, leaving 14 bases between. CDR3 length: 15 residues. Germline CDR1 is SGHTA and CDR2 is FQGNSA. The CDR3 loop reads CASSLETVGDQPQHF. The CDR3 region has the DNA TGTGCCAGCAGCTTGGAGACCGTCGGGGATCAGCCCCAGCATTTT.

The J gene is TRBJ1-2, the V gene TRBV27; 7 nucleotides agree with TRBD1. The CDR3 runs to 14 residues. Trimming cost V 6 bases and J 2 bases; bases outside gene matches: 6. Germline V gene sequence: CDR1 MNHEY, CDR2 SMNVEV (reference sequence). In DNA form, the CDR3 reads TGTGCCAGCAGACCGACAGGGCGAAACTATGGCTACACCTTC. Amino acid sequence: CASRPTGRNYGYTF.

The chain employs TRBV9 and TRBJ2-7, with D tentatively TRBD1 or TRBD2 (6 bases each). The V gene's germline CDR1 is SGDLS and CDR2 YYNGEE. Trimming removed 4 bases at V and 1 base at J, with 18 bases between. The CDR3 consists of 16 residues. CDR3 amino acids: CASSPLGGEISYEQYF. The DNA of the CDR3 is TGTGCCAGCAGCCCCTTGGGGGGCGAAATATCCTACGAGCAGTACTTC.

The chain is built from TRBV6-2 or TRBV6-3 and TRBJ2-3; D tentatively fits TRBD1 or TRBD2 (5 bases each). Germline V lookup: CDR1 MNHEY, CDR2 SVGEGT. The CDR3 contains 16 residues. V gave up 2 bases and J gave up 0 bases, with 12 bases separating them. The CDR3 protein is CASSYGGVTSTDTQYF. The CDR3 DNA sequence: TGTGCCAGCAGTTACGGGGGAGTAACTAGCACAGATACGCAGTATTTT.

This clonotype was found a few times. The chain is built from TRBV2 and TRBJ2-3; maybe TRBD2 (5 bases). The CDR3 extends over 17 amino acids. Germline-derived CDR1 and CDR2 are SNHLY and FYNNEI. The V end lost 7 bases, the J end lost 3 bases, and 23 bases lay between the germline ends. CDR3 region: CASIPDWRKRRTDTQYF. The CDR3 DNA reads TGTGCCAGCATCCCGGACTGGAGAAAGAGAAGGACAGATACGCAGTATTTT.

In this sample, this clonotype turned up a few times. V usage is TRBV6-2 or TRBV6-3 and J usage is TRBJ1-1, with TRBD1 identical over 8 bases. V lost 6 bases to trimming and J lost 1 base; unmatched junction nucleotides: 4. This CDR3 has 14 residues. CDR1 and CDR2 from the germline V gene are MNHEY and SVGEGT. The CDR3 is CASRLTGENTEAFF. Here the CDR3 DNA reads TGTGCCAGCAGACTGACAGGGGAGAACACTGAAGCTTTCTTT.

For this clonotype: A much more abundant neighbour one base away suggests this may be a read error. V is TRBV7-2 and J is TRBJ1-2; no clear D gene. The germline V and J ends were trimmed by 5 bases and 1 base, with 8 bases remaining between them. Germline V gene lookup returns CDR1 SGHTA and CDR2 FQGNSA. The CDR3 contains 13 residues. The CDR3 nucleotides read TGTGCCAGCAGCACCCACGTTAACTATGGCTACACCTTC. Its protein product is CASSTHVNYGYTF.